This TCR beta chain was recorded in a study of cytomegalovirus exposure and HLA in healthy donors. Study at large: Among about 190 million T cells, an earlier analysis found about 100 million unique TCR beta sequences. Early on, a data release was issued that held about 85 million unique TCRs from HLA-typed donors.

V shed 3 bases and J shed 0 bases, with 10 bases lying between them. The V gene's germline CDR1 is SNHLY and CDR2 FYNNEI. The CDR3 covers 15 residues. Study-level findings and limits: In a later analysis, DRB1 alleles had the most associated TCRs; HLA-C alleles the fewest. Later analysis found that TCR beta chains associated with HLA were more clonally expanded than other, equally common chains.

The PCR ran on 60 Vbeta and 13 Jbeta primers. TCRdb's copy holds only in-frame clones and misses some; the assay was immunoSEQ multiplex PCR. The data contain about 190,000 clones, around four fifths of them seen just once; the ten biggest clones take up roughly 1.1%. As for this clone: Its antigen is not known.

The genes are TRBV2 and TRBJ2-3; D is perhaps TRBD2 (5 bases). Sequenced material: PBMCs. The TCR was taken from a woman aged 40 to 55 in good health and CMV-seronegative. The CDR3 DNA reads as TGTGCCAGCAGTGAGCAGCGGCCTAGCACAGATACGCAGTATTTT. Protein: CASSEQRPSTDTQYF.